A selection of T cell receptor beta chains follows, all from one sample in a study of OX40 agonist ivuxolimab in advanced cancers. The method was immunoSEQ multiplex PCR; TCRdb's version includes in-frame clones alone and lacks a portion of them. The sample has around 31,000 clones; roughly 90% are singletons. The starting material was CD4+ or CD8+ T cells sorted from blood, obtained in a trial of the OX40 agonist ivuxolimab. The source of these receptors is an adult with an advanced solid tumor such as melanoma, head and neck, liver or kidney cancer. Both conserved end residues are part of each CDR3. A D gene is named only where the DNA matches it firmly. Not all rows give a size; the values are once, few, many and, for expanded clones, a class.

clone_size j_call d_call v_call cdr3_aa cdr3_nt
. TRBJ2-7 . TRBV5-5 CASSWQLDSYEQYF TGTGCCAGCAGCTGGCAACTAGACTCCTACGAGCAGTACTTC
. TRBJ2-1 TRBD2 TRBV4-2 CASSHATSGSDEQFF TGTGCCAGCAGCCACGCGACTAGCGGGAGTGATGAGCAGTTCTTC
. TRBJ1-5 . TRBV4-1 CASSQILGRGLHFNQPQHF TGCGCCAGCAGCCAAATACTGGGCAGGGGCTTGCATTTCAATCAGCCCCAGCATTTT
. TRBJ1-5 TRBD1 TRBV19 CASSLGQGWGNQPQHF TGTGCCAGTAGTCTTGGACAGGGCTGGGGCAATCAGCCCCAGCATTTT
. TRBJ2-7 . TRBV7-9 CASSSLLAEQYF TGTGCCAGCAGCTCGTTGTTAGCCGAGCAGTACTTC
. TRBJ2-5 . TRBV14 CASSQGQLAGTQETQYF TGTGCCAGCAGCCAAGGGCAACTAGCTGGAACCCAAGAGACCCAGTACTTC
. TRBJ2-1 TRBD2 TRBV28 CASKRPSGTNEQFF TGTGCCAGCAAAAGGCCTAGCGGGACCAATGAGCAGTTCTTC
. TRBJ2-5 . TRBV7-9 CASSLTGKTQYF TGTGCCAGCAGCTTAACGGGGAAGACCCAGTACTTC
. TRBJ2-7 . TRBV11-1 CASSLIPRPPSYEQYF TGTGCCAGCAGCTTAATTCCCCGACCGCCGTCCTACGAGCAGTACTTC
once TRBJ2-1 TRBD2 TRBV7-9 CASSRASGSLPEQFF TGTGCCAGCTCGAGGGCCAGCGGGAGCCTGCCTGAGCAGTTCTTC
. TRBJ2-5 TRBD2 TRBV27 CASSLSGGGFEQETQYF TGTGCCAGCAGTTTATCTGGGGGGGGGTTCGAGCAAGAGACCCAGTACTTC
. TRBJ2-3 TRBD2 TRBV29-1 CSVEMGLGEDTQYF TGCAGCGTTGAAATGGGACTAGGGGAAGATACGCAGTATTTT
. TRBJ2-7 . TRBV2 CASSPDGTYEQYF TGTGCCAGCAGCCCGGACGGAACCTACGAGCAGTACTTC
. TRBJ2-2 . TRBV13 CASSFLYTGELFF TGTGCCAGCAGCTTTCTATACACCGGGGAGCTGTTTTTT
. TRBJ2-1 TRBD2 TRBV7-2 CASSFLAGGLNEQFF TGTGCCAGCAGCTTTTTAGCGGGGGGCCTCAATGAGCAGTTCTTC
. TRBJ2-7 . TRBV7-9 CASSPPKTGTYEQYF TGTGCCAGCAGCCCCCCAAAGACAGGAACCTACGAGCAGTACTTC
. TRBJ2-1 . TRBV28 CASTTFSYNEQFF TGTGCCAGCACCACGTTCTCCTACAATGAGCAGTTCTTC
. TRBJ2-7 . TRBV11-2 CASSSWAGSGEQYF TGTGCCAGCAGCTCCTGGGCAGGGTCTGGCGAGCAGTACTTC
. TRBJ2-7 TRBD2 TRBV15 CATGKTSGRTYEQYF TGTGCCACCGGAAAGACTAGCGGGAGGACCTACGAGCAGTACTTC
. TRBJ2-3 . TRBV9 CASSPGGGGTDTQYF TGTGCCAGCAGCCCAGGGGGAGGAGGGACAGATACGCAGTATTTT
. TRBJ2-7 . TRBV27 CASSSGLTLYEQYF TGTGCCAGCAGTTCAGGACTTACCTTATACGAGCAGTACTTC
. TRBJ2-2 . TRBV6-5 CASSYVSGETGELFF TGTGCCAGCAGTTACGTATCAGGGGAAACCGGGGAGCTGTTTTTT
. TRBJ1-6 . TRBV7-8 CASSFSSDSYNSPLHF TGTGCCAGCAGCTTTAGTTCCGACTCCTATAATTCACCCCTCCACTTT
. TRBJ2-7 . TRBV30 CAWSVLASHEQYF TGTGCCTGGAGTGTACTGGCGTCCCACGAGCAGTACTTC
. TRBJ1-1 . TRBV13 CASSLEERTEAFF TGTGCCAGCAGCCTAGAAGAGCGGACTGAAGCTTTCTTT
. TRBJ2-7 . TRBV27 CASSSSYEQYF TGTGCCAGCAGTTCCTCCTACGAGCAGTACTTC
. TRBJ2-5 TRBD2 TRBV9 CASSQGTSGNQETQYF TGTGCCAGCAGCCAAGGGACTAGCGGGAACCAAGAGACCCAGTACTTC
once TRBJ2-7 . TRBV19 CASSHRDPFYEQYF TGTGCCAGTAGCCACCGGGACCCCTTCTACGAGCAGTACTTC
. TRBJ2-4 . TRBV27 CASSPGGAKNIQYF TGTGCCAGCAGTCCCGGGGGAGCCAAAAACATTCAGTACTTC
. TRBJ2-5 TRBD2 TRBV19 CASSRGLAGVKETQYF TGTGCCAGTAGTAGGGGACTAGCGGGAGTGAAAGAGACCCAGTACTTC
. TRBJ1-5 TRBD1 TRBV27 CASSIGTGGNQPQHF TGTGCCAGCAGTATAGGGACAGGGGGCAATCAGCCCCAGCATTTT
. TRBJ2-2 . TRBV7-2 CASSYDQGFGELFF TGTGCCAGCAGCTATGACCAGGGTTTCGGGGAGCTGTTTTTT
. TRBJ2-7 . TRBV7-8 CASSLGDSSYEQYF TGTGCCAGCAGCTTGGGTGACAGCTCCTACGAGCAGTACTTC
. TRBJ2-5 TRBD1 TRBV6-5 CASSEGDSETQYF TGTGCCAGCAGTGAAGGGGACAGCGAGACCCAGTACTTC
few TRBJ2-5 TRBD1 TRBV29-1 CSVEVSWTGLEETQYF TGCAGCGTTGAAGTGAGCTGGACAGGGTTGGAAGAGACCCAGTACTTC
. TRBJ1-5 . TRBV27 CASSLSSNQPQHF TGTGCCAGCAGTTTATCCTCGAACCAGCCCCAGCATTTT
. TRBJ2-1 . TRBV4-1 CASSQRSSYNEQFF TGCGCCAGCAGCCAGAGAAGCTCCTACAATGAGCAGTTCTTC
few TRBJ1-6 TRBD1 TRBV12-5 CASGAGQRNSPLHF TGTGCTAGTGGTGCGGGACAGCGCAATTCACCCCTCCACTTT
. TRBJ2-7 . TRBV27 CATGSTGAYEQYF TGTGCCACCGGGAGTACAGGGGCCTACGAGCAGTACTTC
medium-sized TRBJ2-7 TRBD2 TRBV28 CASSLLAGVYEQYF TGTGCCAGCAGTTTACTAGCGGGAGTCTACGAGCAGTACTTC
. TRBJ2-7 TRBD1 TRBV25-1 CASSQDILPGQGNYEQYF TGTGCCAGCAGCCAAGACATCCTCCCGGGACAGGGTAACTACGAGCAGTACTTC
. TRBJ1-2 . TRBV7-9 CASSPGTDYGYTF TGTGCCAGCAGCCCCGGGACGGACTATGGCTACACCTTC
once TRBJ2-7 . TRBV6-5 CASSYEDSPGNEQYF TGTGCCAGCAGTTACGAGGACTCTCCAGGCAACGAGCAGTACTTC
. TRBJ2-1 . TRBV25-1 CASSVQIYNEQFF TGTGCCAGCAGTGTCCAGATATACAATGAGCAGTTCTTC
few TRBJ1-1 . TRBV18 CASSPRWQMNTEAFF TGTGCCAGCTCACCTAGGTGGCAAATGAACACTGAAGCTTTCTTT
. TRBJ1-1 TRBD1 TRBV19 CASSTGGDTEAFF TGTGCCAGTAGTACAGGGGGCGACACTGAAGCTTTCTTT
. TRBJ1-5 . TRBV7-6 CASSGEIGNQPQHF TGTGCCAGCAGCGGCGAGATAGGCAATCAGCCCCAGCATTTT
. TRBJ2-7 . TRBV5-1 CASSFEPGASYEQYF TGCGCCAGCAGCTTTGAACCGGGGGCCAGCTACGAGCAGTACTTC
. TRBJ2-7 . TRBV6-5 CASSPHGGEQYF TGTGCCAGCAGTCCCCACGGGGGCGAGCAGTACTTC
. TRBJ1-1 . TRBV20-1 CSARVVTEAFF TGCAGTGCTAGAGTTGTCACTGAAGCTTTCTTT
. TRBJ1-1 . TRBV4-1 CASSQDQAANTEAFF TGCGCCAGCAGCCAAGATCAGGCAGCGAACACTGAAGCTTTCTTT